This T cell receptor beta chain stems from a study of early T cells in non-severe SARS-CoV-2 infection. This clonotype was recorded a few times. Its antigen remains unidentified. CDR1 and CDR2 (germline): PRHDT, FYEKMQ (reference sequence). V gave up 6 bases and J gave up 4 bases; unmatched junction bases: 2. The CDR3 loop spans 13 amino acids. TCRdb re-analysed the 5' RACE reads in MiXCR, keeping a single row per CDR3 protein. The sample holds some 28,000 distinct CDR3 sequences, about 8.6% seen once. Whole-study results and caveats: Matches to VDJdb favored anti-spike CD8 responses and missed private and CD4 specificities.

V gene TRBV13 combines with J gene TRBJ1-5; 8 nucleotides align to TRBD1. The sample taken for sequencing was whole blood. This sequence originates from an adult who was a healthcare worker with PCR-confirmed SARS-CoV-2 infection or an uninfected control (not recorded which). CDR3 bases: TGTGCCAGCAGTAGGACAGGGAATCAGCCCCAGCATTTT. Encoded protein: CASSRTGNQPQHF.